A single sample gave rise to the 18 T cell receptor beta chains below, sequenced in a study of OX40 agonist ivuxolimab in advanced cancers. Profiling relied on immunoSEQ multiplex PCR, and the TCRdb table lists in-frame clones only, not all of them. The table has fewer than 100,000 clones, roughly four fifths seen once; the top ten hold 0.4% to 0.55%. The sample was CD4+ or CD8+ T cells sorted from blood, taken in a trial of the OX40 agonist ivuxolimab. Receptor source: an adult with an advanced solid tumor such as melanoma, head and neck, liver or kidney cancer.

The chain uses TRBV4-1 and TRBJ2-3, with D hard to call. Looked up from germline, CDR1 is MGHRA and CDR2 is YSYEKL. The length of the CDR3 is 15 residues. V was clipped by 1 base and J by 1 base, with 9 bases between them. The CDR3 reads CASSQGHPGTDTQYF. CDR3 coding DNA: TGCGCCAGCAGCCAAGGCCACCCGGGCACAGATACGCAGTATTTT.

Concerning this clone: A read error may produce the germline difference seen at one junction end. J is TRBJ2-3 and V is TRBV18; 15 positions match TRBD2. Germline-derived CDR1 and CDR2 are KGHSH and LQKENI. The CDR3 extends over 15 amino acids. Here the CDR3 DNA reads TGTGCCAGCTCATTGCCCGGGACTAGCGGGAGGTTCCCAAAGTTT. The encoded protein is CASSLPGTSGRFPKF. The full variable domain, with the rest looked up from reference TRBV18 and TRBJ2-3, is NAGVMQNPRHLVRRRGQEARLRCSPMKGHSHVYWYRQLPEEGLKFMVYLQKENIIDESGMPKERFSAEFPKEGPSILRIQQVVRGDSAAYFCASSLPGTSGRFPKFGPGTRLTVL.

This clone was seen once. CDR3 DNA sequence: TGTGCCAGCTCCTTGCCCGGGACAGGGTTTAGGACGTTTGGCTACACCTTC. It translates to CASSLPGTGFRTFGYTF. V gene TRBV19 combines with J gene TRBJ1-2; 9 positions agree with TRBD1. J was trimmed by 7 bases and V by 9 bases; bases with no gene match: 21. This CDR3 region has 17 residues. CDR1 and CDR2 (germline): LNHDA, SQIVND (reference sequence).

This chain connects TRBV5-1 to TRBJ1-1; D unresolved. The CDR3 has 16 amino acids. V shed 4 bases and J shed 0 bases, with 16 bases lying between them. Germline V gene lookup returns CDR1 SGHRS and CDR2 YFSETQ. The CDR3, as DNA: TGCGCCAGCAGCCTGGCTTCCCCTTCGCTGAACACTGAAGCTTTCTTT. This codes for CASSLASPSLNTEAFF.

CDR3 residues: CASSSDRVLTEAFF. The CDR3 DNA follows: TGTGCCAGCAGCTCGGACAGGGTGTTGACTGAAGCTTTCTTT. This chain uses TRBV7-6 with TRBJ1-1; 8 bases agree with TRBD1. J lost 5 bases, V lost 4 bases, and 6 bases had no gene match. The CDR3 is 14 residues long. In germline, CDR1 is SGHVS, CDR2 FNYEAQ.

The chain uses TRBV5-1 and TRBJ1-2; 7 nucleotides align to TRBD1. The CDR3 is 13 amino acids. Germline assignment: CDR1 SGHRS and CDR2 YFSETQ. With 3 bases clipped from V and 5 bases from J, the junction kept 4 bases outside the gene matches. CDR3 loop: CASSWDSLYGYTF. The CDR3 DNA reads as TGCGCCAGCAGCTGGGACAGCTTATATGGCTACACCTTC.

V and J are TRBV6-5 and TRBJ1-1; D might be TRBD1 (5 bases). CDR3 size: 15 residues. V lost 7 bases to trimming and J lost 4 bases, with 19 bases between them. Germline lookup yields CDR1 MNHEY and CDR2 SVGAGI. The CDR3 region is CASTSGRRGRTEAFF. The CDR3 region has the DNA TGTGCCAGCACCAGTGGAAGAAGGGGTCGCACTGAAGCTTTCTTT.

The chain carries TRBV21-1 and TRBJ2-2; the table's D call TRBD2 went unverified against the DNA. TRBV21-1 is noted as a pseudogene. CDR3 size: 18 residues. The CDR3 reads CASNGLAGGPINTGELFF. CDR3 nucleotide sequence: TGTGCCAGCAACGGACTAGCGGGGGGACCGATTAACACCGGGGAGCTGTTTTTT.

The rearrangement joins TRBV2 to TRBJ1-1; D gene uncertain. CDR3 size: 13 residues. Trimming removed 8 bases at V and 4 bases at J, with 14 bases between. Germline CDR1 and CDR2: SNHLY and FYNNEI. CDR3 sequence (DNA): TGTGCCAGCCAAAGGGATCGGGGCACTGAAGCTTTCTTT. Its translation is CASQRDRGTEAFF.

The chain is built from TRBV7-9 and TRBJ2-1; the match to TRBD2 covers 9 bases. Germline CDR1 is SEHNR and CDR2 is FQNEAQ (reference sequence). The J segment lost 12 bases and the V segment lost 5 bases, leaving 11 bases of the junction unmatched. CDR3 length: 14 amino acids. This CDR3 is CASSPQVGLAGQFF. The CDR3, as DNA: TGTGCCAGCAGCCCCCAAGTGGGACTAGCTGGGCAGTTCTTC.

The chain couples TRBV5-5 to TRBJ2-1, with no clear D. The CDR3 is 13 amino acids. Germline-derived CDR1 and CDR2 are SGHKS and YYEKEE (reference sequence). V was shortened by 1 base and J by 2 bases, with 4 bases between the two germline ends. Here the CDR3 DNA reads TGTGCCAGCAGCTTGTCCACCTACAATGAGCAGTTCTTC. This sequence encodes CASSLSTYNEQFF.

The genes are TRBV11-2 and TRBJ2-2; D may correspond to TRBD1 or TRBD2 (6 bases each). The V and J ends lost 3 bases and 4 bases respectively, with 12 bases between them. The length of the CDR3 is 15 residues. Germline V CDR1 and CDR2: SGHAT, FQNNGV. The CDR3 DNA follows: TGTGCCAGCAGCTTCGGGGGCGCGGGCACCGGGGAGCTGTTTTTT. Translation gives CASSFGGAGTGELFF.

J is TRBJ1-3 and V is TRBV9; unclear D gene. This CDR3 spans 13 amino acids. Per germline, CDR1 SGDLS and CDR2 YYNGEE. Deletions cut 1 base from V and 8 bases from J, with 10 bases between. The CDR3 spells CASSVRSGDTIYF. Written as DNA, the CDR3 is TGTGCCAGCAGCGTAAGGTCCGGGGACACCATATATTTT.

This clone was detected once. The J gene is TRBJ1-1, the V gene TRBV6-5; 7 bases map to TRBD1. With 2 bases clipped from V and 1 base from J, the junction kept 4 bases outside the gene matches. Looked up from germline, CDR1 is MNHEY and CDR2 is SVGAGI. The CDR3 loop spans 15 amino acids. The CDR3: CASSYLGTANTEAFF. The CDR3 bases are TGTGCCAGCAGTTACCTGGGGACAGCGAACACTGAAGCTTTCTTT.

This rearrangement joins TRBV27 to TRBJ2-3; D gene ambiguous. The CDR3 is 17 residues long. Germline values: CDR1 MNHEY, CDR2 SMNVEV (reference sequence). Trimming pared 0 bases from V and 0 bases from J, leaving 13 bases between. The CDR3 loop reads CASSLSTIYSSTDTQYF. The CDR3 DNA is TGTGCCAGCAGTTTATCGACGATTTACTCTAGCACAGATACGCAGTATTTT.

The V gene is TRBV7-2, the J gene TRBJ1-2, with 10 bases that match TRBD1. Germline values: CDR1 SGHTA, CDR2 FQGNSA. V shed 6 bases, J shed 6 bases, and the junction held 10 bases outside the gene matches. The CDR3 consists of 15 residues. This CDR3 reads CASRLSPGTGDGYTF. CDR3 nucleotide sequence: TGTGCCAGCAGACTTTCCCCCGGGACAGGGGATGGCTACACCTTC. The entire variable domain, with the rest obtained from reference TRBV7-2 and TRBJ1-2, is as follows: GAGVSQSPSNKVTEKGKDVELRCDPISGHTALYWYRQSLGQGLEFLIYFQGNSAPDKSGLPSDRFSAERTGGSVSTLTIQRTQQEDSAVYLCASRLSPGTGDGYTFGSGTRLTVV.

The chain has TRBV5-1 and TRBJ2-1; 14 bases fit TRBD2. V lost 3 bases to trimming and J lost 9 bases; unmatched junction nucleotides: 11. In germline, CDR1 is SGHRS, CDR2 YFSETQ. The CDR3 is made up of 17 amino acids. The CDR3 region has the DNA TGCGCCAGCAGCTCATCCTCGGGACTAGCGGGAGTCCCTGAGCAGTTCTTC. It is translated as CASSSSSGLAGVPEQFF. Variable domain in full (rest from reference TRBV5-1 and TRBJ2-1): KAGVTQTPRYLIKTRGQQVTLSCSPISGHRSVSWYQQTPGQGLQFLFEYFSETQRNKGNFPGRFSGRQFSNSRSEMNVSTLELGDSALYLCASSSSSGLAGVPEQFFGPGTRLTVL.

The CDR3 DNA reads as TGTGCCAGCAGGGGGACGGTCTCCTACGAGCAGTACTTC. Translating gives CASRGTVSYEQYF. The chain couples TRBV6-5 to TRBJ2-7; D may be TRBD1 or TRBD2 (5 bases each). CDR1 MNHEY and CDR2 SVGAGI come from the germline V gene. The CDR3 length is 13 residues. V was clipped by 6 bases and J by 0 bases, with 9 bases between them.